This T cell receptor beta chain was recorded in a study of blood T cell repertoires in COVID-19. Study summary: Collection of acute and convalescent COVID-19 samples took place in the United States, Italy and Spain. Sources were T cells, B-cell-depleted T cells, or PBMCs; the material itself was cDNA or gDNA.

As processed by the authors: Nucleated cell counts were estimated from reference gene primer amplification. The data were produced by immunoSEQ multiplex PCR, yet TCRdb's version contains in-frame clones alone and is incomplete. That table supplies the V and J calls and clone size; D and trimming were determined from the DNA. The sample includes over 200,000 clones, about 89% seen only once; the top ten take under 7%. The CDR3 is 15 residues long. The ends were cut back, 9 bases at V and 0 bases at J, with 16 bases in the middle. CDR1 is MNHEY and CDR2 is SVGAGI in the germline V gene. Material for sequencing was peripheral blood. The sequence was collected from a man between 60 and 75 years old who had recovered from COVID-19. The chain has TRBV6-5 and TRBJ2-3, with a possible D match to TRBD2 (6 bases). The CDR3 spells CASYRRAASTDTQYF. The CDR3 DNA reads TGTGCCAGTTATCGGAGGGCCGCTAGCACAGATACGCAGTATTTT.